A single sample is the source of the 27 T cell receptor beta chains below, sequenced in a study of PD-1 blockade in mismatch repair-deficient tumors. Assay used: immunoSEQ multiplex PCR; TCRdb lists only in-frame clones, some missing. The sample carries more than 50,000 clones, about 91% recorded once. Specimen: peripheral blood, collected 52 weeks after starting pembrolizumab. The receptors were gathered from an adult with mismatch repair-deficient cancer.

The chain is built from TRBV4-1 and TRBJ2-7, with 7 positions matching TRBD2. Germline V lookup: CDR1 MGHRA, CDR2 YSYEKL. Losses at the gene ends were 2 bases for V and 0 bases for J; bases not matched to a gene: 4. The CDR3 has 15 amino acids. The CDR3 DNA is TGCGCCAGCAGCCAAAGTTGGGACTACTCCTACGAGCAGTACTTC. Amino acids: CASSQSWDYSYEQYF.

This CDR3 reads CASRPDLGASGMSKADTQYF. As DNA, the CDR3 is TGTGCCAGCAGGCCCGATCTCGGGGCTAGCGGGATGAGTAAAGCAGATACGCAGTATTTT. The chain joins TRBV5-4 to TRBJ2-3; 9 nucleotides agree with TRBD2. Germline V gives CDR1 SGHNT, CDR2 YYREEE (reference sequence). V lost 5 bases and J lost 4; bases outside the gene matches: 23. The CDR3 extends over 20 amino acids.

The chain couples TRBV7-9 to TRBJ2-7; TRBD2 aligns across 14 bases. Losses at the gene ends were 4 bases for V and 0 bases for J; bases not matched to a gene: 5. This CDR3 comprises 17 residues. The germline V gene encodes CDR1 SEHNR and CDR2 FQNEAQ (reference sequence). The CDR3 loop is CASSSTSGRAPSYEQYF. CDR3 DNA sequence: TGTGCCAGCAGCTCGACTAGCGGGAGGGCCCCCTCCTACGAGCAGTACTTC.

The chain recombines TRBV11-2 with TRBJ2-1; D gene unclear. Germline V CDR1 and CDR2: SGHAT, FQNNGV. This CDR3 spans 12 amino acids. The ends were cut back, 5 bases at V and 10 bases at J, with 12 bases in the middle. In nucleotides, the CDR3 is TGTGCCAGCAGCCCCACCCTCGCGGAGCAGTTCTTC. This sequence encodes CASSPTLAEQFF.

The chain joins TRBV5-1 to TRBJ2-5, with TRBD1 matching over 9 bases. CDR3 length: 16 amino acids. The J segment lost 0 bases and the V segment lost 4 bases, leaving 7 bases of the junction unmatched. Germline loops: CDR1 SGHRS, CDR2 YFSETQ. The CDR3 DNA sequence: TGCGCCAGCAGCGCACAGGGGGCCGGGAACCAAGAGACCCAGTACTTC. This encodes CASSAQGAGNQETQYF.

The V call is TRBV4-3, the J call TRBJ2-7, with D hard to call. V was shortened by 0 bases and J by 4 bases, with 13 bases between the two germline ends. This CDR3 spans 15 amino acids. In germline, CDR1 is LGHNA, CDR2 YSLEER. The CDR3 coding sequence is TGCGCCAGCAGCCAAGATCTAAACATTATTTACGAGCAGTACTTC. Amino acid sequence: CASSQDLNIIYEQYF.

The J gene is TRBJ2-7, the V gene TRBV5-6; no clear D. V lost 2 bases to trimming and J lost 0 bases, with 12 bases between them. Per germline, CDR1 SGHDT and CDR2 YYEEEE. This CDR3 is 15 amino acids long. The CDR3, as DNA: TGTGCCAGCAGCTTTGGTCAGGTTGACTCCTACGAGCAGTACTTC. Its protein product is CASSFGQVDSYEQYF.

The V call is TRBV7-2, the J call TRBJ2-1; a weak D match, TRBD2 (6 bases). The CDR3 extends over 13 amino acids. Germline assignment: CDR1 SGHTA and CDR2 FQGNSA. V was shortened by 1 base and J by 9 bases, with 10 bases between the two germline ends. The CDR3 loop is CASSLGRGSEQFF. In DNA, the CDR3 is TGTGCCAGCAGCTTAGGTCGGGGGTCTGAGCAGTTCTTC.

The chain combines TRBV4-3 with TRBJ2-5; 8 nucleotides agree with TRBD1. The CDR3 has 16 amino acids. From germline, CDR1 is LGHNA and CDR2 YSLEER. Trimming took 0 bases from V and 5 from J; bases not matched to a gene: 8. CDR3 sequence: CASSQDPRQGFETQYF. DNA of the CDR3: TGCGCCAGCAGCCAAGATCCCCGACAGGGGTTCGAGACCCAGTACTTC.

The V and J genes are TRBV6-1 and TRBJ2-1; 7 nucleotides match TRBD2. This CDR3 has 17 residues. The germline V gene encodes CDR1 MNHNS and CDR2 SASEGT. V was clipped by 2 bases and J by 1 base; unmatched bases: 8. CDR3 DNA sequence: TGTGCCAGCAGTGAACTCGTGGGAGGGCCGTCCTACAATGAGCAGTTCTTC. Its translation: CASSELVGGPSYNEQFF.

The V and J genes are TRBV28 and TRBJ2-1; 8 nucleotides align to TRBD1. Trimming at V came to 8 bases and at J to 6 bases, leaving 9 bases not matched to a gene. The CDR3 is 14 residues long. CDR1 and CDR2 (germline): MDHEN, SYDVKM. The CDR3 region has the DNA TGTGCCAGCGAGACCGGGACAGGCCCCAATGAGCAGTTCTTC. Translation gives CASETGTGPNEQFF. Using reference TRBV28 and TRBJ2-1 for the parts outside the CDR3, the full variable domain is DVKVTQSSRYLVKRTGEKVFLECVQDMDHENMFWYRQDPGLGLRLIYFSYDVKMKEKGDIPEGYSVSREKKERFSLILESASTNQTSMYLCASETGTGPNEQFFGPGTRLTVL.

In the case of this clone: The junction differs from germline at one of its ends, possibly a read error. Other DNA sequences in this sample translate to the same CDR3. The CDR3 coding sequence is TGTGCCAGCAGCTTAGTTGGGTGGGAGATTCGCTACGAACAGTACTTC. Residues: CASSLVGWEIRYEQYF. J is TRBJ2-7 and V is TRBV7-2; possible D gene TRBD2, 5 bases. Germline CDR1 reads SGHTA; CDR2 reads FQGNSA. The CDR3 contains 16 residues.

The J gene is TRBJ2-1, the V gene TRBV18; weak D call: TRBD2 (5 bases). The CDR3 is made up of 13 amino acids. Per germline, CDR1 KGHSH and CDR2 LQKENI. Trimming stripped 2 bases from V and 7 bases from J, with 9 bases between. This CDR3 reads CASSPSGRNEQFF. The CDR3 region has the DNA TGTGCCAGCTCACCAAGCGGCCGGAATGAGCAGTTCTTC.

CDR3 nucleotides: TGTGCCAGCAGCTTAGAAGCGGGACCGTCCTACGAGCAGTACTTC. It specifies CASSLEAGPSYEQYF. The rearrangement joins TRBV11-3 to TRBJ2-7; 7 bases agree with TRBD2. Germline-derived CDR1 and CDR2 are SGHNT and YENEEA. The junction had 3 bases not matched to a gene; V was cut back by 0 bases and J by 1 base. CDR3 length: 15 amino acids.

The rearrangement joins TRBV18 to TRBJ1-5; the match to TRBD1 covers 7 bases. CDR3 length: 13 residues. CDR1 and CDR2 from the germline V gene are KGHSH and LQKENI. V was pared by 3 bases and J by 14 bases, with 10 bases of the junction left unmatched. Written as DNA, the CDR3 is TGTGCCAGCTCACCCGCCCCAACAGGGGTCGAGCATTTT. This gives the protein CASSPAPTGVEHF.

This clone was seen once. Distinct nucleotide sequences in the sample also encode this CDR3. The chain joins TRBV27 to TRBJ2-1, with 11 bases that match TRBD2. CDR1 and CDR2 from the germline V gene are MNHEY and SMNVEV (reference sequence). The CDR3 length is 15 residues. The junction had 1 base not matched to a gene; V was cut back by 2 bases and J by 4 bases. CDR3 amino acids: CASSLGLAGYNEQFF. CDR3 DNA: TGTGCCAGCAGTTTAGGACTAGCGGGTTACAATGAGCAGTTCTTC.

V usage is TRBV20-1 and J usage is TRBJ2-7; the D gene is possibly TRBD2 (5 bases). This CDR3 has 11 amino acids. Germline CDR1 DFQATT, CDR2 SNEGSKA (reference sequence). V lost 1 base and J lost 6, with 7 bases in between. CDR3 nucleotide sequence: TGCAGTGCTAGAGGGGCGGGCGAGCAGTACTTC. Its translation is CSARGAGEQYF.

This clone was observed once. The chain couples TRBV5-1 to TRBJ2-7; D remains ambiguous. The V gene lost 4 bases and the J gene lost 3 bases, with 17 bases spanning the gap. CDR1 is SGHRS and CDR2 is YFSETQ in the germline V gene. This CDR3 has 15 residues. In DNA form, the CDR3 reads TGCGCCAGCAGCCCCACCCCTGACAATTACTACGAGCAGTACTTC. Amino acids: CASSPTPDNYYEQYF.

V is TRBV5-4 and J is TRBJ2-7, with 11 bases aligning to TRBD2. Looked up from germline, CDR1 is SGHNT and CDR2 is YYREEE (reference sequence). V dropped 4 bases and J dropped 3; count of bases not matched to a gene: 9. The CDR3 loop spans 16 amino acids. CDR3 sequence (DNA): TGTGCCAGCAGCCCAAGGGGGACTAGCGGAAGCTACGAGCAGTACTTC. It codes for CASSPRGTSGSYEQYF.

This chain uses TRBV9 with TRBJ1-1; 11 nucleotides line up with TRBD1. The CDR3 length is 18 residues. Trimming removed 0 bases from V and 5 bases from J; junction bases left unmatched: 12. In germline, CDR1 is SGDLS, CDR2 YYNGEE. As DNA, the CDR3 is TGTGCCAGCAGCGTAGCTCCACAACGGACAGGGGGCTGGACTGAAGCTTTCTTT. It codes for CASSVAPQRTGGWTEAFF.

This clone was seen a handful of times. This chain uses TRBV10-1 with TRBJ1-1; D unresolved. This CDR3 spans 13 amino acids. The V end was cut by 0 bases, the J end by 5 bases, with 7 bases between. The germline V gene encodes CDR1 WNHNN and CDR2 SYGVQD (reference sequence). CDR3 sequence (DNA): TGCGCCAGCAGTGAGTCTCGGGGAACTGAAGCTTTCTTT. Protein product: CASSESRGTEAFF.

The chain couples TRBV11-2 to TRBJ1-5; 10 bases line up with TRBD1. This CDR3 contains 15 residues. Germline V gene data show CDR1 as SGHAT and CDR2 as FQNNGV. J was trimmed by 6 bases and V by 4 bases; bases with no gene match: 6. The CDR3 loop is CASSSGTGAFQPQHF. In DNA form, the CDR3 reads TGTGCCAGCAGCTCCGGGACAGGGGCTTTTCAGCCCCAGCATTTT.

This chain links TRBV2 with TRBJ1-1, with D unclear. Germline lookup yields CDR1 SNHLY and CDR2 FYNNEI. The length of the CDR3 is 15 residues. V was cut by 6 bases and J by 0 bases, with 14 bases left in between. The DNA for the CDR3 is TGTGCCAGCAGGGGGAGACGAGGAATGAACACTGAAGCTTTCTTT. Translation gives CASRGRRGMNTEAFF. The entire variable domain, with the rest obtained from reference TRBV2 and TRBJ1-1, is as follows: EPEVTQTPSHQVTQMGQEVILRCVPISNHLYFYWYRQILGQKVEFLVSFYNNEISEKSEIFDDQFSVERPDGSNFTLKIRSTKLEDSAMYFCASRGRRGMNTEAFFGQGTRLTVV.

The rearrangement joins TRBV11-2 to TRBJ2-1, with D unresolved. The CDR3 extends over 16 amino acids. V was trimmed by 1 base and J by 9 bases, leaving 19 bases between them. CDR1 and CDR2 (germline): SGHAT, FQNNGV. CDR3 coding DNA: TGTGCCAGCAGCTTAGGGGCAAGAGTCTCTAGTCGTGAGCAGTTCTTC. This codes for CASSLGARVSSREQFF.

The chain carries TRBV5-1 and TRBJ1-2; 12 bases line up with TRBD1. The CDR3 loop spans 15 amino acids. Unmatched junction bases numbered 3, after V lost 3 bases and J lost 3 bases. CDR1 and CDR2 from the germline V gene are SGHRS and YFSETQ. The CDR3 nucleotides are TGCGCCAGCAGCTCCGGGACAGGGGGCGACTATGGCTACACCTTC. Encoded protein: CASSSGTGGDYGYTF.

The chain couples TRBV4-3 to TRBJ2-5; D ambiguous. Germline loops: CDR1 LGHNA, CDR2 YSLEER. The V and J ends lost 0 bases and 3 bases respectively, with 5 bases between them. The CDR3 is 13 residues long. The CDR3 loop reads CASSQDPEETQYF. The DNA for the CDR3 is TGCGCCAGCAGCCAAGATCCAGAAGAGACCCAGTACTTC.

This clone was detected only once. This chain connects TRBV5-5 to TRBJ2-6; weak D call: TRBD1 (5 bases). This CDR3 spans 15 amino acids. In germline, CDR1 is SGHKS, CDR2 YYEKEE (reference sequence). V lost 5 bases to trimming and J lost 0 bases, with 9 bases between them. Here the CDR3 DNA reads TGTGCCAGCAGTAGACAGAGCTCTGGGGCCAACGTCCTGACTTTC. Translating gives CASSRQSSGANVLTF.